The entry that follows covers one TCR beta chain sequence. Its antigen remains unidentified. No base quality information exists; no much larger clone differs at one position. This entry belongs to a study of blood T cell repertoires in COVID-19 (dated by TCRdb to the early 2020s). Study-wide context: Samples from collaborators originated in the United States, Italy and Spain and spanned both the acute and convalescent phases of COVID-19. The material from the prospective study consisted of cDNA or gDNA derived from T cells, B-cell-depleted T cells, or PBMCs. Deeply sampled blood TCRbeta repertoires from subjects exposed to, actively infected with, or recovered from COVID-19 were included in the dataset. The repertoires were released in a freely available public database meant as a resource for research on the immune response to SARS-CoV-2. Samples were obtained from the ongoing ImmuneRACE study (first 160 participants) and from over a thousand subjects provided by 6 global collaborators. Sample metadata almost always included a de-identified subject ID, COVID-19 status, age in years and sex. Where HLA class I and class II types were available, the types were taken from metadata supplied by the sample provider, not from assay-based typing.

The CDR3 runs 16 residues from the cysteine to the phenylalanine. The retained sequence is limited to the CDR3, 48 bases, with the frame set at the first base. TCRbeta CDR3 regions were amplified from genomic DNA by means of the immunoSEQ Assay, a bias-controlled multiplex PCR. The study's processing was this. Nucleated cell counts per sample were estimated from amplification of reference gene primers within the assay. Sequence reads were collapsed and filtered to measure the absolute abundance of every unique TCRbeta CDR3 rearrangement. Productive Simpson clonality was computed per sample as the square root of Simpson's diversity index over productive rearrangements. TCRdb re-hosts the immuneACCESS table, in-frame sequences only. Its copies lack some clones; in the studies checked, an unresolved V gene accounts for under half of them, and the cause for the rest is not known. From that table come the V and J calls and clone size; the DNA was used to work out D and trimming. Counted in this sample were just under 85,000 clones; under 85% of them appeared once. The ten largest clones add up to under 35% of the sample.

Each collaborating institution followed its own protocols to collect whole blood in K2EDTA tubes. For TCRbeta analysis, collaborators shipped samples as frozen whole blood, isolated PBMCs, or DNA extracted from either of those sample types. The paper as a whole reports these results and caveats: Clinical and demographic metadata were provided uncurated, with the amount varying by source and participant.

This receptor was obtained from a woman older than 75 with acute or convalescent COVID-19. The chain is encoded by TRBV21-1 joined to TRBJ1-4; the table assigns TRBD1, which was not confirmed against the DNA. TRBV21-1 is an annotated pseudogene. What was sequenced was peripheral blood. In nucleotides, the sequence is TGTGCCAGCAGCAAACCACAGGGGGCCCGAAATGAAAAACTGTTTTTT. Its translation is CASSKPQGARNEKLFF.